A single sample gave rise to the 17 T cell receptor beta chains below, sequenced in a study of graft-versus-host responses after intestinal transplantation. Their antigens are not known. TCRdb's table, derived via immunoSEQ multiplex PCR, lists solely in-frame clones and lacks some. Here the sample spans about 80,000 clones, 85% to 90% being singletons. The source material was unstimulated CD4+ T cells sorted from spleen or lymph node cells, sampled before intestinal transplant. The receptors stem from a human donor who received an intestinal transplant.

The V and J genes are TRBV5-1 and TRBJ2-7, with 8 bases aligning to TRBD2. CDR1 is SGHRS, CDR2 YFSETQ, per germline. This CDR3 has 13 residues. With 4 bases clipped from V and 1 base from J, the junction kept 1 base outside the gene matches. The CDR3 sequence is CASSRGGSYEQYF. CDR3 DNA sequence: TGCGCCAGCAGCCGGGGGGGGTCCTACGAGCAGTACTTC.

The V call is TRBV27, the J call TRBJ2-2; 7 bases line up with TRBD1. The V and J ends lost 0 bases and 4 bases, in that order; junction bases with no gene match: 5. The CDR3 sequence is 16 residues long. The V gene's germline CDR1 is MNHEY and CDR2 SMNVEV (reference sequence). The CDR3 DNA reads as TGTGCCAGCAGTTTATCGGTACAGGGGTCCACCGGGGAGCTGTTTTTT. Encoded protein: CASSLSVQGSTGELFF.

V usage is TRBV11-2 and J usage is TRBJ2-3; D unresolved. The V end lost 5 bases, the J end lost 0 bases, and 6 bases lay between the germline ends. Germline V gene sequence: CDR1 SGHAT, CDR2 FQNNGV. This CDR3 has 13 residues. CDR3 DNA sequence: TGTGCCAGCAGCCCCTACAGCACAGATACGCAGTATTTT. It is translated as CASSPYSTDTQYF.

The J gene is TRBJ2-5, the V gene TRBV9; D is unresolved. Per germline, CDR1 SGDLS and CDR2 YYNGEE. CDR3 size: 13 residues. V lost 0 bases to trimming and J lost 5 bases, with 8 bases between them. CDR3 nucleotide sequence: TGTGCCAGCAGCGTAGCCCCGAGGGAGACCCAGTACTTC. This sequence encodes CASSVAPRETQYF.

The V and J genes are TRBV18 and TRBJ1-6; D is perhaps TRBD1 (6 bases). The CDR3 loop spans 15 amino acids. Germline CDR1 reads KGHSH; CDR2 reads LQKENI. The V and J ends lost 0 bases and 14 bases respectively, with 17 bases between them. In nucleotides, the CDR3 is TGTGCCAGCTCACCACCGGGAGGGACAAGCTCCACCCTCCACTTT. Protein: CASSPPGGTSSTLHF.

This chain links TRBV5-1 with TRBJ2-3; 7 nucleotides agree with TRBD2. CDR1 SGHRS and CDR2 YFSETQ come from the germline V gene. The CDR3 contains 14 residues. Trimming removed 3 bases from V and 3 bases from J; junction bases left unmatched: 4. The CDR3 is CASSWGGRTDTQYF. The CDR3, as DNA: TGCGCCAGCAGCTGGGGGGGGAGGACAGATACGCAGTATTTT.

V and J are TRBV5-6 and TRBJ2-5; D perhaps matches TRBD2 (5 bases). V was shortened by 0 bases and J by 5 bases, with 14 bases between the two germline ends. The CDR3 has 15 amino acids. CDR1 and CDR2 from the germline V gene are SGHDT and YYEEEE. In nucleotides, the CDR3 is TGTGCCAGCAGCTTGGGGGTTAAGGGCGGGGAGACCCAGTACTTC. Its protein product is CASSLGVKGGETQYF.

The rearrangement links TRBV27 to TRBJ2-7; TRBD2 agrees at 8 bases. The V gene's germline CDR1 is MNHEY and CDR2 SMNVEV (reference sequence). The CDR3 loop spans 15 amino acids. The V and J ends lost 4 bases and 5 bases, in that order; junction bases with no gene match: 10. The CDR3 sequence: CASSSPGLVSDEQYF. The CDR3 coding sequence is TGTGCCAGCAGTTCACCGGGACTAGTATCCGACGAGCAGTACTTC.

The chain joins TRBV15 to TRBJ1-6; TRBD1 matches 10 bases. The V segment lost 1 base and the J segment 9 bases; nucleotides outside the gene matches: 3. Germline V gene data show CDR1 as LNHNV and CDR2 as YYDKDF (reference sequence). CDR3 length: 15 amino acids. The CDR3 reads CATSRGQGAGSPLHF. The CDR3 DNA reads as TGTGCCACCAGCAGAGGACAGGGGGCTGGTTCACCCCTCCACTTT.

This clone turned up a few times. The CDR3 coding sequence is TGCAGCGTTGGGGGAGGACCCTCCTACGAGCAGTACTTC. Translated: CSVGGGPSYEQYF. The J gene is TRBJ2-7, the V gene TRBV29-1, with a tentative D call TRBD2 (6 bases). The CDR3 totals 13 residues. Trimming removed 4 bases at V and 0 bases at J, with 10 bases between. Germline-derived CDR1 and CDR2 are SQVTM and ANQGSEA.

This chain uses TRBV5-1 with TRBJ2-1; 8 bases match TRBD1. This CDR3 has 15 residues. The ends lost 4 bases at V and 7 bases at J; junction bases unmatched: 10. Germline CDR1 and CDR2: SGHRS and YFSETQ. In DNA form, the CDR3 reads TGCGCCAGCAGCCAATCTGTCCAGGGGGCGAATGAGCAGTTCTTC. It encodes CASSQSVQGANEQFF. The full variable domain, its missing parts supplied by reference TRBV5-1 and TRBJ2-1, is KAGVTQTPRYLIKTRGQQVTLSCSPISGHRSVSWYQQTPGQGLQFLFEYFSETQRNKGNFPGRFSGRQFSNSRSEMNVSTLELGDSALYLCASSQSVQGANEQFFGPGTRLTVL.

About this clone itself: The junction shows a germline mismatch at one end, possibly a read error. Other DNA sequences in this specimen translate into the identical CDR3. This rearrangement joins TRBV2 to TRBJ2-7; the match to TRBD1 covers 8 bases. The CDR3 sequence is 15 residues long. Germline V gives CDR1 SNHLY, CDR2 FYNNEI. The CDR3 DNA reads TGTGCCAGCAGTACCATCTTGACAGGGGCCTACGAGCAGTACTTT. It encodes CASSTILTGAYEQYF.

The chain has TRBV29-1 and TRBJ2-1; D is possibly TRBD2 (5 bases). Germline V gene data show CDR1 as SQVTM and CDR2 as ANQGSEA. This CDR3 has 12 residues. V lost 7 bases and J 8 bases, leaving 15 bases between the germline ends. DNA for the CDR3: TGCAGCGCCCGGACTGCCCACGATGAGCAGTTCTTC. Protein: CSARTAHDEQFF.

The chain recombines TRBV19 with TRBJ2-7; the match to TRBD2 covers 11 bases. V shed 5 bases and J 0 bases; nucleotides not matched to a gene: 6. Germline CDR1 is LNHDA and CDR2 is SQIVND (reference sequence). CDR3 length: 16 residues. The CDR3 nucleotides read TGTGCCAGTAGTTCTGGACTAGCGGGTTCCTCCTACGAGCAGTACTTC. Translating it yields CASSSGLAGSSYEQYF. Using reference TRBV19 and TRBJ2-7 for the parts outside the CDR3, the full variable domain is DGGITQSPKYLFRKEGQNVTLSCEQNLNHDAMYWYRQDPGQGLRLIYYSQIVNDFQKGDIAEGYSVSREKKESFPLTVTSAQKNPTAFYLCASSSGLAGSSYEQYFGPGTRLTVT.

The V and J genes are TRBV28 and TRBJ2-7, with 9 bases fitting TRBD1. The germline V gene encodes CDR1 MDHEN and CDR2 SYDVKM. V dropped 4 bases and J dropped 1; count of bases not matched to a gene: 2. This CDR3 region has 14 residues. The CDR3 DNA reads TGTGCCAGCAGTTCCGGGACAGGGTCCTACGAGCAGTACTTC. Encoded protein: CASSSGTGSYEQYF.

The CDR3 loop reads CASSEAVGDSNQPQHF. The CDR3 DNA is TGTGCCAGCAGTGAAGCTGTCGGTGATAGCAATCAGCCCCAGCATTTT. The chain combines TRBV6-1 with TRBJ1-5; D ambiguous. The germline CDR1 and CDR2 sequences are MNHNS and SASEGT. The CDR3 spans 16 residues. Trimming took 0 bases from V and 0 from J, leaving 9 bases between them.

The chain carries TRBV2 and TRBJ1-3; TRBD1 is a possible D gene (6 bases). Trimming cost V 6 bases and J 4 bases, with 16 bases left between them. The CDR3 has 15 amino acids. CDR1 is SNHLY, CDR2 FYNNEI, per germline. The chain's CDR3 is CASSVQGVGGNTIYF. The CDR3 DNA reads TGTGCCAGCAGCGTACAGGGAGTGGGAGGAAACACCATATATTTT. The variable domain in full, with the rest retrieved from reference TRBV2 and TRBJ1-3, is EPEVTQTPSHQVTQMGQEVILRCVPISNHLYFYWYRQILGQKVEFLVSFYNNEISEKSEIFDDQFSVERPDGSNFTLKIRSTKLEDSAMYFCASSVQGVGGNTIYFGEGSWLTVV.